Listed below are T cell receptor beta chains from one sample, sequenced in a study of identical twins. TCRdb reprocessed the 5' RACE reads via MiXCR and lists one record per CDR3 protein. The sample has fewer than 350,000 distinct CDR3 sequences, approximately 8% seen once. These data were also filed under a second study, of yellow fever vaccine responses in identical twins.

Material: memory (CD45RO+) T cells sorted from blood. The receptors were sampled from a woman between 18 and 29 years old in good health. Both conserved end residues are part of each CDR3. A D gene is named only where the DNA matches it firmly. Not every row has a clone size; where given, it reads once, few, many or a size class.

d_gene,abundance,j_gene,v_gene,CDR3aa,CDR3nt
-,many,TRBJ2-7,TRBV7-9,CASSLGQANYEQYF,TGTGCCAGCAGCTTGGGGCAGGCGAACTACGAGCAGTACTTC
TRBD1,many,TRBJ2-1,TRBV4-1,CASSSRTGTLPPGYNEQFF,TGCGCCAGCAGCTCTCGGACAGGCACGTTACCTCCCGGATACAATGAGCAGTTCTTC
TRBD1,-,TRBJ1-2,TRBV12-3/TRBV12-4,CASSFGTGTIGYTF,TGTGCCAGCAGTTTCGGGACAGGGACAATCGGCTACACCTTC
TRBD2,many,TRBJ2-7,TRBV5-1,CASSLTSGLYEQYF,TGCGCCAGCAGCTTGACTAGCGGACTTTACGAGCAGTACTTC
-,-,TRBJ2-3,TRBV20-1,CSAGLTTDTQYF,TGCAGTGCCGGACTTACCACAGATACGCAGTATTTT
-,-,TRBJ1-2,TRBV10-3,CAISESREGYYGYTF,TGTGCCATCAGTGAGTCGAGGGAAGGGTACTATGGCTACACCTTC
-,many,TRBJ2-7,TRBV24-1,CATRIYEQYF,TGTGCCACCAGAATCTACGAGCAGTACTTC
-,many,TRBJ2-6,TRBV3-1,CASSPGSGANVLTF,TGTGCCAGCAGCCCCGGGTCTGGGGCCAACGTCCTGACTTTC
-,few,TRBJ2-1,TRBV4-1,CASSQGPTGLYNEQFF,TGCGCCAGCAGCCAAGGGCCCACAGGGCTGTACAATGAGCAGTTCTTC
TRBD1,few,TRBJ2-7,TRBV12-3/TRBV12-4,CASSSLGQGILQYF,TGTGCCAGCAGTTCTTTGGGACAGGGGATTTTGCAGTACTTC
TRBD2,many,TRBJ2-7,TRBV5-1,CASSPGPSGYTYEQYF,TGCGCCAGCAGCCCAGGCCCTAGCGGTTATACCTACGAGCAGTACTTC
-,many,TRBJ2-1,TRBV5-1,CASSLEGVAYNEQFF,TGCGCCAGCAGCTTGGAGGGGGTCGCCTACAATGAGCAGTTCTTC
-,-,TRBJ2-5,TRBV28,CAIGLGQGAETQYF,TGTGCCATAGGTTTGGGCCAAGGCGCAGAGACCCAGTACTTC
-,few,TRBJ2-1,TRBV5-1,CASSPGAGADEQFF,TGCGCCAGCAGCCCCGGGGCGGGGGCCGATGAGCAGTTCTTC
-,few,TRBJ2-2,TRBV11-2,CASRYAGTKTGELFF,TGTGCCAGCAGGTATGCCGGGACGAAGACCGGGGAGCTGTTTTTT
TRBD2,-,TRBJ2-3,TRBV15,CATSPRVAGTDTQYF,TGTGCCACCAGCCCCCGGGTAGCGGGGACAGATACGCAGTATTTT
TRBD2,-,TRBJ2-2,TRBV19,CASVTAGAHTGELFF,TGTGCCAGTGTCACGGCGGGAGCCCACACCGGGGAGCTGTTTTTT
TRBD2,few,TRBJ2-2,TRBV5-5,CASSISSGLNTGELFF,TGTGCCAGCAGCATCTCTAGCGGATTAAACACCGGGGAGCTGTTTTTT
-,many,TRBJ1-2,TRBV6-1,CASSQGTPNYGYTF,TGTGCCAGCAGTCAGGGTACCCCCAACTATGGCTACACCTTC
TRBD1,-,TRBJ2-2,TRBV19,CASSIRTGLAGELFF,TGTGCCAGTAGTATCCGGACAGGGTTGGCCGGGGAGCTGTTTTTT
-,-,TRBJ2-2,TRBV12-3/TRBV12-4,CASSSPTGLPTGELFF,TGTGCCAGCAGTTCCCCCACAGGCCTTCCCACCGGGGAGCTGTTTTTT
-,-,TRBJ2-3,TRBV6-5,CASSYRGFSTDTQYF,TGTGCCAGCAGTTACAGGGGGTTTAGCACAGATACGCAGTATTTT
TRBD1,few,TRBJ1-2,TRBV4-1,CASSQTPTGGSGYTF,TGCGCCAGCAGCCAGACCCCCACAGGGGGCAGTGGCTACACCTTC
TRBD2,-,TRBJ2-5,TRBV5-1,CASSIPSGSRQTQYF,TGCGCCAGCAGCATCCCTAGCGGGAGTCGACAGACCCAGTACTTC
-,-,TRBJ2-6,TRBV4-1,CASSQEVGGRVSGANVLTF,TGCGCCAGCAGCCAAGAAGTGGGGGGGCGCGTATCTGGGGCCAACGTCCTGACTTTC
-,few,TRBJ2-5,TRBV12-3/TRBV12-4,CASSLMGGQKGETQYF,TGTGCCAGCAGCCTTATGGGAGGCCAAAAGGGGGAGACCCAGTACTTC
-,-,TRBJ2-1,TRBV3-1,CASSPSNRLGINEQFF,TGTGCCAGCAGCCCTTCCAATAGGTTGGGTATCAATGAGCAGTTCTTC
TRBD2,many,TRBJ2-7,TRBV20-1,CSARSGSSYEQYF,TGCAGTGCTAGAAGCGGGAGCTCCTACGAGCAGTACTTC
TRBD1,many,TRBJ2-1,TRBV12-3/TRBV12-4,CASSLGGTGYNEQFF,TGTGCCAGCAGTTTGGGGGGGACAGGGTACAATGAGCAGTTCTTC
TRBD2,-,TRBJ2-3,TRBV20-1,CSARELAGGPTDTQYF,TGCAGTGCTAGAGAGTTAGCGGGAGGGCCCACAGATACGCAGTATTTT
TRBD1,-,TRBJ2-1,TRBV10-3,CAISVRDSTYNEQFF,TGTGCCATCAGTGTCCGGGACAGCACCTACAATGAGCAGTTCTTC
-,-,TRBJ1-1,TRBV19,CASNVVGGTEAFF,TGTGCCAGTAACGTGGTGGGGGGCACTGAAGCTTTCTTT
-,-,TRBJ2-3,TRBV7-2,CASSLSQGSTDTQYF,TGTGCCAGCAGCTTATCTCAGGGGAGCACAGATACGCAGTATTTT
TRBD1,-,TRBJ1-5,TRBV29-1,CSVWTGRHNQPQHF,TGCAGCGTTTGGACAGGCCGCCACAATCAGCCCCAGCATTTT
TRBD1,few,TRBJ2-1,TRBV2,CASSGQGIYNEQFF,TGTGCCAGCTCTGGACAGGGAATCTACAATGAGCAGTTCTTC
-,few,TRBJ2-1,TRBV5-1,CASSLRVNEQFF,TGCGCCAGCAGCTTGCGAGTAAATGAGCAGTTCTTC
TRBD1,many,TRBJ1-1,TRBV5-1,CASREQGSNTEAFF,TGCGCCAGCAGAGAACAGGGGTCGAACACTGAAGCTTTCTTT
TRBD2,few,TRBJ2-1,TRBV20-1,CSARDQRGVSYNEQFF,TGCAGTGCTAGAGATCAGCGGGGGGTCTCCTACAATGAGCAGTTCTTC
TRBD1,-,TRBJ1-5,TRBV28,CASTPQTGGNQPQHF,TGTGCCAGCACCCCGCAGACAGGGGGCAATCAGCCCCAGCATTTT
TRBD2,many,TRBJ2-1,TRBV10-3,CAISASSGSYNEQFF,TGTGCCATCAGTGCCTCTAGCGGGAGTTACAATGAGCAGTTCTTC
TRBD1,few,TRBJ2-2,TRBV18,CASSPPVQGANTGELFF,TGTGCCAGCTCACCACCGGTCCAGGGGGCGAACACCGGGGAGCTGTTTTTT
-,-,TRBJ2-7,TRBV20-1,CSARVGSGSTYEQYF,TGCAGTGCTAGAGTGGGGTCGGGATCTACCTACGAGCAGTACTTC
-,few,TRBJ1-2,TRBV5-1,CASSLVGRTNYGYTF,TGCGCCAGCAGCTTGGTTGGGAGGACTAACTATGGCTACACCTTC
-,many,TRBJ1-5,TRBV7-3,CASSTDGGQPQHF,TGTGCCAGCAGCACCGACGGCGGTCAGCCCCAGCATTTT
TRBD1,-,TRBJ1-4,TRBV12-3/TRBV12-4,CATSRGQEKLFF,TGTGCCACCTCGAGGGGGCAGGAAAAACTGTTTTTT
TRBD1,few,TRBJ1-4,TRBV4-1,CASSHTGGEWDEKLFF,TGCGCCAGCAGCCATACAGGGGGCGAGTGGGATGAAAAACTGTTTTTT
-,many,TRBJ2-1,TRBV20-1,CSARGPYNEQFF,TGCAGTGCTAGGGGACCGTACAATGAGCAGTTCTTC
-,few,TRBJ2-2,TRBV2,CASSEDGTGELFF,TGTGCCAGCAGTGAAGATGGGACCGGGGAGCTGTTTTTT